The rows below give T cell receptor beta chains drawn from one sample of a study of CD8+CD57+ T cells in acquired aplastic anemia. TCRdb re-analysed the reads in MiXCR, keeping a single row per CDR3 protein. The table records 200,000 to 250,000 distinct CDR3 sequences, 34% of them present only once. Sequencing used sorted CD4+, CD8+, or CD8+CD57+ T cells (not recorded which) from PBMCs. All receptors derive from a human donor in good health, serving as a control. Each CDR3 is given with its conserved first and last residue. The D gene is left open where the match is weak. A clone size is listed for some rows: how often the clone was seen (once, few, many), or a class if it is expanded.

TRBV6-1	TRBD2	many	TRBJ2-7	CASSERGGYEQYF	TGTGCCAGCAGTGAGCGGGGGGGCTACGAGCAGTACTTC
TRBV19	-	many	TRBJ2-5	CASSISEGSKTQYF	TGTGCCAGTAGTATTTCCGAGGGAAGCAAGACCCAGTACTTC
TRBV13	TRBD1	-	TRBJ1-5	CASSLHGGQGNQPQHF	TGTGCCAGCAGCTTGCATGGGGGACAGGGCAATCAGCCCCAGCATTTT
TRBV20-1	-	-	TRBJ2-3	CSAQRGTDTQYF	TGCAGTGCCCAGCGGGGCACAGATACGCAGTATTTT
TRBV7-8	TRBD1	-	TRBJ2-7	CASSFRDSYEQYF	TGTGCCAGCAGCTTCCGGGACAGCTACGAGCAGTACTTC
TRBV7-8	-	many	TRBJ1-6	CASSRDSNFSPLHF	TGTGCCAGCAGCCGCGACAGTAACTTTTCACCCCTCCACTTT
TRBV20-1	-	few	TRBJ1-3	CSARDGHVSGNTIYF	TGCAGTGCTAGAGACGGGCACGTCTCTGGAAACACCATATATTTT
TRBV29-1	TRBD2	-	TRBJ2-7	CSVEAPGTTSYEQYF	TGCAGCGTTGAAGCCCCCGGGACTACCTCCTACGAGCAGTACTTC
TRBV29-1	-	many	TRBJ2-7	CSVGRASSTYEQYF	TGCAGCGTTGGAAGGGCCAGTTCTACCTACGAGCAGTACTTC
TRBV7-9	-	many	TRBJ1-5	CASSPEVTVGPQHF	TGTGCCAGCAGCCCCGAAGTGACGGTGGGTCCCCAGCATTTT
TRBV20-1	TRBD1	many	TRBJ2-1	CSARVGQGSNEQFF	TGCAGTGCTAGAGTGGGACAGGGGTCCAATGAGCAGTTCTTC
TRBV24-1	-	-	TRBJ2-3	CATSDPVAHNEQYF	TGTGCCACCAGTGATCCCGTCGCACACAATGAGCAGTATTTT
TRBV15	-	few	TRBJ2-7	CATSLKQGYEQYF	TGTGCCACCAGCCTAAAGCAGGGCTACGAGCAGTACTTC
TRBV19	TRBD1	-	TRBJ1-5	CASSRGDRVYNQPQHF	TGTGCCAGTAGTCGAGGGGACAGGGTATACAATCAGCCCCAGCATTTT
TRBV4-2	-	many	TRBJ2-7	CASSEGVGGWYEQYF	TGTGCCAGCAGTGAGGGGGTTGGGGGTTGGTACGAGCAGTACTTC
TRBV25-1	-	-	TRBJ2-3	CASSDGGGTDTQYF	TGTGCCAGCAGTGACGGGGGCGGCACAGATACGCAGTATTTT
TRBV4-1	TRBD1	-	TRBJ2-6	CASSRTGGSGANVLTF	TGCGCCAGCAGCCGGACAGGGGGCTCTGGGGCCAACGTCCTGACTTTC
TRBV19	TRBD1	-	TRBJ2-7	CASKGDSYEQYF	TGTGCCAGTAAGGGGGACAGCTACGAGCAGTACTTC
TRBV5-1	-	-	TRBJ1-5	CASSFWRPWGASNQPQHF	TGCGCCAGCAGCTTTTGGCGCCCCTGGGGGGCCTCCAATCAGCCCCAGCATTTT
TRBV30	-	few	TRBJ1-6	CAWSAGTENSPLHF	TGTGCCTGGAGTGCCGGGACCGAGAATTCACCCCTCCACTTT
TRBV5-1	-	many	TRBJ1-1	CASSLTDQNTEAFF	TGCGCCAGCAGCTTGACAGACCAGAACACTGAAGCTTTCTTT
TRBV2	TRBD1	many	TRBJ1-1	CASTVSTGFSLLAFF	TGTGCCAGCACCGTGTCGACAGGGTTCTCCCTGTTAGCTTTCTTT
TRBV30	-	-	TRBJ1-1	CAWSVSGEYTEAFF	TGTGCCTGGAGTGTAAGTGGGGAGTACACTGAAGCTTTCTTT
TRBV7-6	-	many	TRBJ1-1	CASSLNRNTEAFF	TGTGCCAGCAGCTTAAACAGGAACACTGAAGCTTTCTTT
TRBV19	TRBD1	-	TRBJ1-2	CASSIEFFYRGGGYTF	TGTGCCAGTAGTATAGAATTTTTTTACAGGGGAGGAGGCTACACCTTC
TRBV20-1	-	-	TRBJ1-6	CSAGGGGNNPLHF	TGCAGTGCTGGGGGGGGTGGGAATAACCCCCTCCACTTT
TRBV20-1	-	many	TRBJ2-1	CSAAGRGYYNEQFF	TGCAGTGCCGCCGGACGAGGGTACTACAATGAGCAGTTCTTC
TRBV29-1	-	-	TRBJ2-7	CSARAAGLSYEQYF	TGCAGCGCCCGGGCCGCAGGGTTGTCCTACGAGCAGTACTTC
TRBV7-3	-	many	TRBJ1-1	CASSLGEMGTEAFF	TGTGCCAGCAGCTTAGGAGAGATGGGCACTGAAGCTTTCTTT
TRBV4-1	-	-	TRBJ2-1	CASSQIGRTNNEQFF	TGCGCCAGCAGCCAAATTGGCAGGACTAACAATGAGCAGTTCTTC
TRBV11-2	-	-	TRBJ2-5	CASSLRFRGRGQETQYF	TGTGCCAGCAGCTTAAGGTTCAGGGGAAGAGGGCAAGAGACCCAGTACTTC
TRBV25-1	TRBD2	-	TRBJ2-1	CASSGPTSGYNEQFF	TGTGCCAGCAGTGGTCCGACTAGCGGCTACAATGAGCAGTTCTTC
TRBV5-4	-	-	TRBJ1-1	CASSLDNEAFF	TGTGCCAGCAGCTTGGATAATGAAGCTTTCTTT
TRBV10-3	TRBD1	-	TRBJ2-7	CAISEYRGAYEQYF	TGTGCCATCAGTGAATACAGGGGTGCCTACGAGCAGTACTTC
TRBV6-1	TRBD1	many	TRBJ1-6	CASSNTGTGYPPLHF	TGTGCCAGCAGTAATACCGGGACAGGTTACCCACCCCTCCACTTT
TRBV11-2	TRBD2	-	TRBJ2-7	CASSANGGSTSYEQYF	TGTGCCAGCAGTGCCAACGGGGGGTCGACCTCCTACGAGCAGTACTTC
TRBV6-5	-	-	TRBJ2-3	CASSYRSPGAGDTQYF	TGTGCCAGCAGTTACCGCAGCCCAGGGGCGGGAGATACGCAGTATTTT
TRBV2	-	many	TRBJ2-5	CASSRYGQSVKTQYF	TGTGCCAGCAGCCGATACGGACAGAGTGTAAAGACCCAGTACTTC
TRBV7-9	-	many	TRBJ1-2	CASTPSWGNNYGYTF	TGTGCCAGCACCCCTTCTTGGGGGAATAACTATGGCTACACCTTC
TRBV20-1	-	many	TRBJ2-5	CSARDQAQETQYF	TGCAGTGCTAGAGATCAGGCTCAAGAGACCCAGTACTTC
TRBV7-2	-	-	TRBJ1-5	CASSLVFTQPQHF	TGTGCCAGCAGCTTAGTCTTCACTCAGCCCCAGCATTTT
TRBV5-1	-	many	TRBJ2-5	CASSLRGGETQYF	TGCGCCAGCAGCTTAAGGGGCGGAGAGACCCAGTACTTC
TRBV20-1	-	many	TRBJ1-1	CSARDDKSSEAFF	TGCAGTGCTAGGGACGATAAGAGCTCTGAAGCTTTCTTT
TRBV12-3/TRBV12-4	-	many	TRBJ1-3	CASSLGGSGAGNTIYF	TGTGCCAGCAGTTTAGGGGGGTCCGGTGCTGGAAACACCATATATTTT
TRBV6-1	-	many	TRBJ1-2	CASSGEANYGYTF	TGTGCCAGCAGTGGGGAGGCTAACTATGGCTACACCTTC
TRBV2	-	many	TRBJ1-1	CASLQWGGAEAFF	TGTGCCAGCCTGCAGTGGGGGGGGGCGGAGGCTTTCTTT
TRBV3-1	TRBD2	-	TRBJ2-3	CASSLYAGGPTDTQYF	TGTGCCAGCAGTCTCTACGCGGGAGGGCCAACAGATACGCAGTATTTT
TRBV2	-	-	TRBJ2-7	CASSGTVASYEQYF	TGTGCCAGCAGTGGGACAGTTGCGTCCTACGAGCAGTACTTC
TRBV5-1	TRBD1	-	TRBJ2-7	CASGLGTGDYEQYF	TGCGCTAGCGGCTTGGGGACAGGGGACTACGAGCAGTACTTC
TRBV20-1	TRBD2	many	TRBJ2-7	CREPGTSERVSYEQYF	TGCAGGGAACCCGGGACTAGCGAAAGAGTCTCCTACGAGCAGTACTTC
TRBV2	-	many	TRBJ1-1	CASRQQGTNTEAFF	TGTGCCAGCAGGCAACAGGGAACGAACACTGAAGCTTTCTTT
TRBV7-9	-	-	TRBJ2-4	CASSLRTEGNIQYF	TGTGCCAGCAGCCTACGGACAGAAGGCAACATTCAGTACTTC
TRBV29-1	-	-	TRBJ2-7	CSVLGGRSSYEQYF	TGCAGCGTACTGGGGGGGCGAAGCTCCTACGAGCAGTACTTC
TRBV20-1	-	few	TRBJ2-3	CSARVLARATDTQYF	TGCAGTGCTAGAGTTTTAGCGAGGGCCACAGATACGCAGTATTTT
TRBV5-1	TRBD2	-	TRBJ2-3	CASTEVGGSTDTQYF	TGCGCCAGCACCGAAGTCGGGGGGAGCACGGATACGCAGTATTTT
TRBV5-1	TRBD1	-	TRBJ1-2	CASSPEVRTGRFDYGYTF	TGCGCCAGCAGCCCCGAAGTTCGGACAGGGAGATTCGACTATGGCTACACCTTC
TRBV2	-	-	TRBJ2-5	CASSPGGRVETQYF	TGTGCCAGCAGCCCCGGCGGCAGGGTGGAGACCCAGTACTTC
TRBV7-3	TRBD2	many	TRBJ2-3	CASSLSLAGVDTQYF	TGTGCCAGCAGCTTAAGTCTAGCGGGAGTAGATACGCAGTATTTT
TRBV6-5	TRBD1	many	TRBJ1-6	CASSYSGQGNSPLHF	TGTGCCAGCAGTTATTCGGGACAGGGGAATTCACCCCTCCACTTT
TRBV5-8	-	-	TRBJ2-3	CASSTIDTQYF	TGTGCCAGCAGCACAATTGATACGCAGTATTTT